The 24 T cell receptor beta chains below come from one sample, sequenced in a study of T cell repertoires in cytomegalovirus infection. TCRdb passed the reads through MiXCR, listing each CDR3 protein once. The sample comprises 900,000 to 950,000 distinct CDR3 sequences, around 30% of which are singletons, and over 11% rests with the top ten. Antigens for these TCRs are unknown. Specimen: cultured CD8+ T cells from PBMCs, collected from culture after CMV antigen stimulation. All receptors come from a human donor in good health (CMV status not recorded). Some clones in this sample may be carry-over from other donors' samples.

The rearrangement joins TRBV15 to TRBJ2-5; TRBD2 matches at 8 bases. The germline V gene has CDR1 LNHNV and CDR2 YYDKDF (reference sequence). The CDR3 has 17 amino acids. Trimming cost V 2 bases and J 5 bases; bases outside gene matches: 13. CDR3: CATSRSGGTLEEETQYF. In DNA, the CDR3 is TGTGCCACCAGCAGATCGGGGGGGACACTGGAGGAGGAGACCCAGTACTTC.

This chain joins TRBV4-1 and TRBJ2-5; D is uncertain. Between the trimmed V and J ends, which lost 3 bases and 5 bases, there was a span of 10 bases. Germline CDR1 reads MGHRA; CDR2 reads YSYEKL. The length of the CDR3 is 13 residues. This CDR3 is CASSQVPPETQYF. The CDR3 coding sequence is TGCGCCAGCAGCCAGGTCCCCCCGGAGACCCAGTACTTC.

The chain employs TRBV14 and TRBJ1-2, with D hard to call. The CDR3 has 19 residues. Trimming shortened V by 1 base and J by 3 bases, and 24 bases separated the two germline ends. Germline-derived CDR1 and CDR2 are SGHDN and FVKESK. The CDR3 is CASSQGPNDRSKNDYGYTF. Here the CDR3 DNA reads TGTGCCAGCAGCCAAGGCCCAAACGATCGGTCTAAAAATGACTATGGCTACACCTTC.

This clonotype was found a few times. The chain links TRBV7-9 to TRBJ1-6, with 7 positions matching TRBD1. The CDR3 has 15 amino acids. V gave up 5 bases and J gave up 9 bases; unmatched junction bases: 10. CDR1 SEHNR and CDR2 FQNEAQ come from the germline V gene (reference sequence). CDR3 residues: CASSEIQGSASPLHF. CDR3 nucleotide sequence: TGTGCCAGCAGCGAGATACAGGGGAGTGCTTCACCCCTCCACTTT.

CDR3 bases: TGTGCCAGCAGCCAGGAGGGGGTCCAGAAATGGAACACTGAAGCTTTCTTT. Translation: CASSQEGVQKWNTEAFF. The chain links TRBV5-4 to TRBJ1-1; tentative D call: TRBD1 (6 bases). This CDR3 spans 17 amino acids. Trimming cost V 4 bases and J 1 base, with 20 bases left between them. The germline CDR1 and CDR2 sequences are SGHNT and YYREEE (reference sequence).

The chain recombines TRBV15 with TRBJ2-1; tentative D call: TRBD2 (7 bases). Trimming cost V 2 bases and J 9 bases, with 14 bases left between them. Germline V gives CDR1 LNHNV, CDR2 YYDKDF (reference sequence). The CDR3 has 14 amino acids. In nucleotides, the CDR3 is TGTGCCACCAGCAGATTGGGGGGGCCTGGTGAGCAGTTCTTC. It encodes CATSRLGGPGEQFF.

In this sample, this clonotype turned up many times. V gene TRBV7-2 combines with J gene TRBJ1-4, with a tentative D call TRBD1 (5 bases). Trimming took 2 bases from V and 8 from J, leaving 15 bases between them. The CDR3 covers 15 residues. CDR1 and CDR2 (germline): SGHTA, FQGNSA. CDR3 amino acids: CASSLWAGMEEKLFF. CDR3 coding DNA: TGTGCCAGCAGCTTATGGGCAGGGATGGAGGAAAAACTGTTTTTT.

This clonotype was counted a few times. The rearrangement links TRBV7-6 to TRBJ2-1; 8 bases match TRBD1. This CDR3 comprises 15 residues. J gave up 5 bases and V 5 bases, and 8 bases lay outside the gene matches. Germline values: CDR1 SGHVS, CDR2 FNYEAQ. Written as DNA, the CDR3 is TGTGCCAGCAGCCCTTGGACAGGGATGGACAATGAGCAGTTCTTC. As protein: CASSPWTGMDNEQFF.

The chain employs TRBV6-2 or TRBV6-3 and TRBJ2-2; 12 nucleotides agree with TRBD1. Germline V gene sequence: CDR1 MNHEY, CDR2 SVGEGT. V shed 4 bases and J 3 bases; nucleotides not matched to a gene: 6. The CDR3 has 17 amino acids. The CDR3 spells CASSWFGTGGDTGELFF. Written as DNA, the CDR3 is TGTGCCAGCAGTTGGTTCGGGACAGGGGGCGACACCGGGGAGCTGTTTTTT.

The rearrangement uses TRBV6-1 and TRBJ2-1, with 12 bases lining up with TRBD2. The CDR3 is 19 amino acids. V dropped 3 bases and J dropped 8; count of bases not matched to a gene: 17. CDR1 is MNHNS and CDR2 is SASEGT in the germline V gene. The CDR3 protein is CASSDRLAGGYALTDEQFF. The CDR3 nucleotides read TGTGCCAGCAGTGATCGCCTAGCGGGGGGGTACGCCCTCACCGATGAGCAGTTCTTC.

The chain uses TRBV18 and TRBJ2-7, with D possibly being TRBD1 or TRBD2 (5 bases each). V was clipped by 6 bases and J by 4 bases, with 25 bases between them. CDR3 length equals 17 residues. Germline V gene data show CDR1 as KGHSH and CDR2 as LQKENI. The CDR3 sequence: CASSRGSTHSGPYEQYF. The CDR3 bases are TGTGCCAGCTCTCGGGGCTCGACGCACTCCGGCCCGTACGAGCAGTACTTC.

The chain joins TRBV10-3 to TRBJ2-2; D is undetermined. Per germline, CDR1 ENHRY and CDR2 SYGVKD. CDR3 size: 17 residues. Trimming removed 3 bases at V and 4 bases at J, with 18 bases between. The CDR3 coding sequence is TGTGCCATCAGTGACGTTTTGTGGGGTGAGGCCACCGGGGAGCTGTTTTTT. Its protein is CAISDVLWGEATGELFF.

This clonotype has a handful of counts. The CDR3 DNA is TGTGCCAGCAGTTCGGGGGGGCTGAAAGAGACCCAGTACTTC. Protein sequence: CASSSGGLKETQYF. The rearrangement links TRBV6-5 to TRBJ2-5; 8 bases align to TRBD2. The CDR3 runs 14 residues. Germline V CDR1 and CDR2: MNHEY, SVGAGI. V lost 4 bases to trimming and J lost 3 bases; unmatched junction nucleotides: 4.

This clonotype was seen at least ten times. Here the CDR3 DNA reads TGTGCCACCGACCCCGGGACAGGGAGAGGGTATGGCACCGGGGAGCTGTTTTTT. It yields the protein CATDPGTGRGYGTGELFF. V and J are TRBV2 and TRBJ2-2; TRBD1 matches 9 bases. The J segment lost 4 bases and the V segment lost 10 bases, leaving 19 bases of the junction unmatched. CDR3 length: 18 amino acids. Germline loops: CDR1 SNHLY, CDR2 FYNNEI. Variable domain in full (rest from reference TRBV2 and TRBJ2-2): EPEVTQTPSHQVTQMGQEVILRCVPISNHLYFYWYRQILGQKVEFLVSFYNNEISEKSEIFDDQFSVERPDGSNFTLKIRSTKLEDSAMYFCATDPGTGRGYGTGELFFGEGSRLTVL.

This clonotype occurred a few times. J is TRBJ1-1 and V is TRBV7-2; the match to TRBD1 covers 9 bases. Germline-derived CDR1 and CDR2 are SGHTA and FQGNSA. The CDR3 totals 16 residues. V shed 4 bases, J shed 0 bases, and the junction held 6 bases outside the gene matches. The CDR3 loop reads CASSSLDRGMNTEAFF. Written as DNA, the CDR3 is TGTGCCAGCAGCTCCCTGGACAGGGGTATGAACACTGAAGCTTTCTTT. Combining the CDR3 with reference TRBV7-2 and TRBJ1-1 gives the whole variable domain GAGVSQSPSNKVTEKGKDVELRCDPISGHTALYWYRQSLGQGLEFLIYFQGNSAPDKSGLPSDRFSAERTGGSVSTLTIQRTQQEDSAVYLCASSSLDRGMNTEAFFGQGTRLTVV.

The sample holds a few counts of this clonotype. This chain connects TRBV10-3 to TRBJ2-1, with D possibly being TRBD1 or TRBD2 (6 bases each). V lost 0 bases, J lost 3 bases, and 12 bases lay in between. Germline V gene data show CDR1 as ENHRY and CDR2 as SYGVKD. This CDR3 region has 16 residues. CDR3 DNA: TGTGCCATCAGTGAGTCTAGGGGGGCGGGCTACAATGAGCAGTTCTTC. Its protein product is CAISESRGAGYNEQFF.

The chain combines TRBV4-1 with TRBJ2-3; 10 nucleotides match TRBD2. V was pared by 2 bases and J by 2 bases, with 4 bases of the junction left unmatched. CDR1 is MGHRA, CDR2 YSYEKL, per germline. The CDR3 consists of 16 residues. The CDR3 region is CASSQLTSGYTDTQYF. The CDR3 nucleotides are TGCGCCAGCAGCCAACTGACTAGCGGGTACACAGATACGCAGTATTTT.

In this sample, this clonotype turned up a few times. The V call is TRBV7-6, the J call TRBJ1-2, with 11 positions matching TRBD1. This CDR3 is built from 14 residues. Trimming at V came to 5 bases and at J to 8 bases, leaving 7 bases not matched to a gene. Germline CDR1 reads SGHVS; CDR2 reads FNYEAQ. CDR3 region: CASSEGQGAIGYTF. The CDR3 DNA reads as TGTGCCAGCAGCGAAGGACAGGGGGCTATCGGCTACACCTTC.

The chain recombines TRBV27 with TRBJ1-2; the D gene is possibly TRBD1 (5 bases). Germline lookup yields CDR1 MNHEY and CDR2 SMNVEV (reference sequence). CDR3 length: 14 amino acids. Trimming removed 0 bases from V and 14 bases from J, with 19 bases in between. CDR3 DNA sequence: TGTGCCAGCAGTTTATCGGGCGGGGGGGTCTACATAACCTTC. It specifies CASSLSGGGVYITF.

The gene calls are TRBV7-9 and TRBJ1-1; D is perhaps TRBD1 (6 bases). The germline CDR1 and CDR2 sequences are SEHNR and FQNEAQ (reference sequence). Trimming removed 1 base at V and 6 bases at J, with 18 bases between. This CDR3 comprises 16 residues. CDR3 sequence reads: CASSLEAAGEDSEAFF. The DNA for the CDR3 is TGTGCCAGCAGCTTAGAGGCGGCAGGGGAGGACTCTGAAGCTTTCTTT.

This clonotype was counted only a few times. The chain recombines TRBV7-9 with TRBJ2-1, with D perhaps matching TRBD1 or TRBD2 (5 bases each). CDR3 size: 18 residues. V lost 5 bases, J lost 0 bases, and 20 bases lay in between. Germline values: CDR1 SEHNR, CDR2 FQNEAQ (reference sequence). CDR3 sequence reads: CASSPTHGDASSYNEQFF. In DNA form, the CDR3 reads TGTGCCAGCAGCCCAACCCATGGGGACGCGAGCTCCTACAATGAGCAGTTCTTC. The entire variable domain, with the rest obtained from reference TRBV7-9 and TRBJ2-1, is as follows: DTGVSQNPRHKITKRGQNVTFRCDPISEHNRLYWYRQTLGQGPEFLTYFQNEAQLEKSRLLSDRFSAERPKGSFSTLEIQRTEQGDSAMYLCASSPTHGDASSYNEQFFGPGTRLTVL.

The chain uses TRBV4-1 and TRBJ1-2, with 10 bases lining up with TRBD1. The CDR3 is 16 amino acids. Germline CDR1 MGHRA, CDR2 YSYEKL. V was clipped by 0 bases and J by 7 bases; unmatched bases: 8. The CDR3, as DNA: TGCGCCAGCAGCCAAGAGGTTAGGGACAGGGGCTCTGGCTACACCTTC. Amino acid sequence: CASSQEVRDRGSGYTF.

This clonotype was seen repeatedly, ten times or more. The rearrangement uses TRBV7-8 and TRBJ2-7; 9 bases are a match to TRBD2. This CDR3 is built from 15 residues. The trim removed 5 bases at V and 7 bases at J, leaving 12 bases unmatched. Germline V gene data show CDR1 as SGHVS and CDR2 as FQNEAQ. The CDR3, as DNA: TGTGCCAGCAGCGGGTTAGCGGGGGAGGTAGAGGAGCAGTACGTC. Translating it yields CASSGLAGEVEEQYV.

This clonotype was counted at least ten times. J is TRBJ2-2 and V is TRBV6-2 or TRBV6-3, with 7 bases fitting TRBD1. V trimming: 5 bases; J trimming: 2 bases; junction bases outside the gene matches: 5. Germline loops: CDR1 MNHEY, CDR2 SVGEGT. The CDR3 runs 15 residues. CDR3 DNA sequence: TGTGCCAGCAGTCCTTGGACAGGAAACACCGGGGAGCTGTTTTTT. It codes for CASSPWTGNTGELFF.